The rows below give T cell receptor beta chains drawn from one sample of a study of read filtering for tumor transcriptome and immune sequencing. One entry per CDR3 protein, called by TCRdb with MiXCR from the reads. This sample has about 63,000 distinct CDR3 sequences; about 15% occur once, and the top ten carry around 43%. The sample taken for sequencing was a population of CD138-negative cells sorted from bone marrow. The receptors shown here come from a donor at least 40 years old with multiple myeloma. The CDR3 runs from the conserved cysteine through the conserved F or W. Each record gives: J gene, V gene, D gene, clone size, CDR3 protein, CDR3 DNA. D genes are given only for firm matches. The size of a clone is reported for some rows only, either as once, few or many, or as a class for expanded clones.

TRBJ2-2 | TRBV5-4 | TRBD1 | many | CASSPGGSTGELFF | TGTGCCAGCAGTCCAGGGGGCAGTACCGGGGAGCTGTTTTTT
TRBJ2-5 | TRBV7-2 | . | many | CASSLGSGQETQYF | TGTGCCAGCAGCTTAGGCTCGGGTCAAGAGACCCAGTACTTC
TRBJ2-7 | TRBV29-1 | . | once | CSVVPGPRPALLPYERYF | TGCAGCGTTGTTCCAGGACCCCGACCGGCATTACTCCCATACGAGCGGTACTTC
TRBJ2-3 | TRBV7-2 | TRBD2 | many | CASSLRLAGATDTQYF | TGTGCCAGCAGCCTCCGACTAGCGGGGGCCACAGATACGCAGTATTTT
TRBJ2-2 | TRBV12-3/TRBV12-4 | . | many | CASSLQIGELFF | TGTGCCAGCAGTTTACAGATCGGGGAGCTGTTTTTT
TRBJ1-1 | TRBV6-1 | . | many | CANSNTPGGGTEAFF | TGTGCCAACAGTAACACCCCGGGGGGGGGGACTGAAGCTTTCTTT
TRBJ2-7 | TRBV29-1 | . | . | CSVEELAGSYEQYF | TGCAGCGTTGAAGAGCTCGCGGGTTCCTACGAGCAGTACTTC
TRBJ2-1 | TRBV29-1 | TRBD2 | many | CSVVGTSGRAWDEQFF | TGCAGCGTTGTGGGGACTAGCGGGAGGGCCTGGGATGAGCAGTTCTTC
TRBJ1-5 | TRBV5-1 | . | many | CASSLGGGNQPQHF | TGCGCCAGCAGCTTGGGAGGTGGCAATCAGCCCCAGCATTTT
TRBJ1-1 | TRBV28 | . | many | CASSSRRSNTEAFF | TGTGCCAGCAGTTCGCGACGATCTAACACTGAAGCTTTCTTT
TRBJ2-1 | TRBV20-1 | TRBD2 | many | CSAGKLADTYYNEQFF | TGCAGTGCCGGAAAACTAGCGGATACTTACTACAATGAGCAGTTCTTC
TRBJ2-2 | TRBV11-2 | . | many | CASSLSQFGELFF | TGTGCCAGCAGCTTAAGTCAGTTCGGGGAGCTGTTTTTT
TRBJ2-6 | TRBV29-1 | . | few | CSVEEVMPSGANVLTF | TGCAGCGTTGAAGAGGTCATGCCGTCTGGGGCCAACGTCCTGACTTTC
TRBJ2-3 | TRBV20-1 | TRBD1 | medium-sized | CSARDFGGQTVNTQYF | TGCAGTGCTAGAGACTTTGGGGGACAGACGGTGAATACGCAGTATTTT
TRBJ2-1 | TRBV14 | TRBD2 | . | CASSQTRTSGYNEQFF | TGTGCCAGCAGCCAGACCAGGACTAGCGGCTACAATGAGCAGTTCTTC
TRBJ2-1 | TRBV20-1 | TRBD2 | many | CSARLSTGLDYNEQFF | TGCAGTGCTAGACTTTCGACGGGACTAGATTACAATGAGCAGTTCTTC
TRBJ2-3 | TRBV2 | . | many | CASSRAGASTDTQYF | TGTGCCAGCAGTAGAGCGGGTGCTAGCACAGATACGCAGTATTTT
TRBJ2-7 | TRBV7-9 | . | many | CASSSNAPRGSYEQYF | TGTGCCAGCAGCTCCAATGCTCCCCGGGGCTCCTACGAGCAGTACTTC